This T cell receptor (beta chain) comes out of a study of human CD8 memory T cell subsets. Study conclusions and caveats: Stem-like memory and precursor exhausted T cell repertoires barely overlapped.

Cells classed as stem-like memory CD8+ T cells (TSTEM) were CCR7+ PD-1- TIGIT-. Total CD8+ T cells underwent enrichment via negative magnetic separation. The CDR3 has 13 amino acids. Germline V gene data show CDR1 as LNHDA and CDR2 as SQIVND (reference sequence). Libraries targeted TCR beta using 5' RACE with UMIs. TCRdb re-analyzed the 5' RACE reads; it lists each CDR3 protein once, without DNA. In all, the sample yields about 11,000 distinct CDR3 sequences. In the case of this clonotype: Its antigen is as yet unknown.

This sequence originates from a human donor in good health. The chain has TRBV19 and TRBJ2-1; as DNA is missing, the TRBD2 call by TCRdb cannot be tested. Sequenced: CD8+ stem-like memory T cells (TSCM and TCM) sorted from PBMCs. Subset: stem-like memory CD8 T cells (TSTEM), CCR7+ PD-1- TIGIT-. This CDR3 is CASSAGLAGEQFF.